This T cell receptor (beta chain) emerged from a study of control samples from healthy donors and cancer patients (dated by TCRdb to about 2020). Comment on this clone: Its cognate antigen has yet to be identified. No much larger clonotype is one base removed from it; base qualities were not supplied.

Libraries were prepared through the immunoSEQ multiplex PCR assay. Not all clones reach the TCRdb copy of this immuneACCESS table, which keeps in-frame sequences only. Checked studies attribute under half of the gap to unresolved V genes and leave the rest unexplained. Present in this sample are roughly 59,000 clones, 80% to 95% of which were seen just once. About 1.7% of the sample goes to the ten largest clones. Trimming removed 4 bases from V and 5 bases from J, leaving 20 bases between the germline ends. The CDR3 numbers 16 residues from cysteine through phenylalanine. Here the CDR3 DNA is all that survives: 48 bases in frame from base 1. The germline V gene (reference sequence) provides CDR1 MNHEY and CDR2 SMNVEV.

This chain is built from TRBV27 and TRBJ1-1; the best D guess is TRBD1, with 5 bases matching. The receptor was derived from a middle-aged man with colorectal cancer. The sequenced material came from PBMCs. CDR3 protein: CASSSIRQGGPTEAFF. The sequence in DNA is TGTGCCAGCAGTTCTATAAGGCAGGGAGGACCGACTGAAGCTTTCTTT.